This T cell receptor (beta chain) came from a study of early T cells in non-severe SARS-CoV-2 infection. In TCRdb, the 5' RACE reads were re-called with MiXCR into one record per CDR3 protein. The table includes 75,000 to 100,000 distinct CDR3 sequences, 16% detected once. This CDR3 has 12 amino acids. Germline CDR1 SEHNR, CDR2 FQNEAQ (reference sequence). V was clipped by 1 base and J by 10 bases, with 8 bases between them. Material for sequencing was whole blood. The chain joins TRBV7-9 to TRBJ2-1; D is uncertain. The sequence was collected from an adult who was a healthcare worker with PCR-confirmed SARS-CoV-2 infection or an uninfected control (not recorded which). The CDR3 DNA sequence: TGTGCCAGCAGCTTAGGCCAGGAAGAGCAGTTCTTC. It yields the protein CASSLGQEEQFF.